What follows are 9 T cell receptor beta chains derived from one specimen sequenced in a study of blood T cell repertoires in COVID-19. Sequenced by immunoSEQ multiplex PCR; TCRdb stores in-frame clones only, minus some. The sample carries around 25,000 clones, 80% to 90% recorded once. The specimen sequenced was peripheral blood. Receptors were obtained from a man between 65 and 80 years old with acute or convalescent COVID-19.

The CDR3 region is CASRTGGTEAFF. Written as DNA, the CDR3 is TGTGCCAGCAGGACAGGGGGTACTGAAGCTTTCTTT. The J gene is TRBJ1-1, the V gene TRBV6-5, with 9 bases fitting TRBD1. From germline, CDR1 is MNHEY and CDR2 SVGAGI. V was pared by 6 bases and J by 5 bases, with 1 base of the junction left unmatched. There are 12 residues in the CDR3.

This clone was observed a single time. V usage is TRBV19 and J usage is TRBJ1-6; perhaps TRBD1 as D (6 bases). The CDR3 loop spans 14 amino acids. Trimming removed 9 bases at V and 7 bases at J, with 16 bases between. Looked up from germline, CDR1 is LNHDA and CDR2 is SQIVND (reference sequence). The CDR3: CASHTGHKNSPLHF. The CDR3 nucleotides read TGTGCCAGCCATACGGGACACAAAAATTCACCCCTCCACTTT.

The chain links TRBV15 to TRBJ1-6, with D uncertain. With 4 bases removed from V and 10 bases from J, the gap between germline ends came to 23 bases. There are 17 residues in the CDR3. CDR1 and CDR2 (germline): LNHNV, YYDKDF (reference sequence). In DNA, the CDR3 is TGTGCCACCAGCATCCAAGAAGGAGGGCTTGGTGGGTCACCCCTCCACTTT. It encodes CATSIQEGGLGGSPLHF. Full variable domain (outside the CDR3, taken from reference TRBV15 and TRBJ1-6): DAMVIQNPRYQVTQFGKPVTLSCSQTLNHNVMYWYQQKSSQAPKLLFHYYDKDFNNEADTPDNFQSRRPNTSFCFLDIRSPGLGDTAMYLCATSIQEGGLGGSPLHFGNGTRLTVT.

The V and J genes are TRBV7-6 and TRBJ2-3; 11 bases agree with TRBD1. There are 16 residues in the CDR3. The germline V gene has CDR1 SGHVS and CDR2 FNYEAQ. Trimming at V came to 3 bases and at J to 4 bases, leaving 6 bases not matched to a gene. Here the CDR3 reads CASSLGTGGNSDTQYF. CDR3 DNA: TGTGCCAGCAGCTTGGGGACAGGGGGGAACTCAGATACGCAGTATTTT.

The chain recombines TRBV2 with TRBJ2-6, with a weak D call TRBD2 (6 bases). Germline V gene lookup returns CDR1 SNHLY and CDR2 FYNNEI. Trimming stripped 4 bases from V and 2 bases from J, with 12 bases between. The CDR3 covers 16 residues. CDR3 bases: TGTGCCAGCAGTGGCCCTCGGACTACTGGGGCCAACGTCCTGACTTTC. Translating gives CASSGPRTTGANVLTF.

The chain recombines TRBV5-4 with TRBJ2-3; 11 nucleotides align to TRBD2. The CDR3 is 17 amino acids. V shed 0 bases and J 3 bases; nucleotides not matched to a gene: 6. Germline V gene lookup returns CDR1 SGHNT and CDR2 YYREEE (reference sequence). CDR3 nucleotides: TGTGCCAGCAGCTTGGGGCTAGCGGGGGGTCAGACAGATACGCAGTATTTT. It codes for CASSLGLAGGQTDTQYF.

The CDR3 DNA is TGTGCCATCAGATTGGACAGGGGAGCCACAGATACGCAGTATTTT. This encodes CAIRLDRGATDTQYF. This rearrangement joins TRBV10-3 to TRBJ2-3; TRBD1 aligns across 9 bases. The germline gives CDR1 ENHRY, CDR2 SYGVKD. This CDR3 spans 15 amino acids. With V trimmed by 6 bases and J by 2 bases, 6 bases remained unmatched.

This chain connects TRBV15 to TRBJ2-7; 7 bases are a match to TRBD1. The CDR3 runs to 16 residues. From germline, CDR1 is LNHNV and CDR2 YYDKDF (reference sequence). Trimming took 1 base from V and 5 from J; bases not matched to a gene: 11. The CDR3 loop is CATSRVRDRASHEQYF. The DNA of the CDR3 is TGTGCCACCAGCAGAGTTAGGGACAGAGCGTCCCACGAGCAGTACTTC. Full variable domain (rest looked up from reference TRBV15 and TRBJ2-7): DAMVIQNPRYQVTQFGKPVTLSCSQTLNHNVMYWYQQKSSQAPKLLFHYYDKDFNNEADTPDNFQSRRPNTSFCFLDIRSPGLGDTAMYLCATSRVRDRASHEQYFGPGTRLTVT.

The chain joins TRBV21-1 to TRBJ2-7; TRBD1 is the table's D call and was not checked against the DNA. TRBV21-1 is assigned pseudogene status. This CDR3 region has 14 residues. CDR3 residues: CASSKTSGGYEQYF. The CDR3 DNA is TGTGCCAGCAGCAAAACATCAGGGGGCTACGAGCAGTACTTC.